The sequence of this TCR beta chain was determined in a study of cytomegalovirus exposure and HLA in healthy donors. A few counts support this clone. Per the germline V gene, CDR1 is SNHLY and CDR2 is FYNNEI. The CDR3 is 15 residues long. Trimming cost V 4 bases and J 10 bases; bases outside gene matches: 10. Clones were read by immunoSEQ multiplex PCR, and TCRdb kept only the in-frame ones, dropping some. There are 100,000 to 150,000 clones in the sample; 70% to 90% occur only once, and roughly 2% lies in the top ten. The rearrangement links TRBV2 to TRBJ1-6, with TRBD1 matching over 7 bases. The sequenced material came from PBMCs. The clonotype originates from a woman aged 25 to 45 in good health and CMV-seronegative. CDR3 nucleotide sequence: TGTGCCAGCAGTGGCCGTGAGGGGGCTAGGTCACCCCTCCACTTT. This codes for CASSGREGARSPLHF.